Below, 26 T cell receptor beta chains from the same sample are listed, as sequenced in a study of shared clonotypes between healthy human individuals. The table came from immunoSEQ multiplex PCR; TCRdb's copy has only in-frame clones and leaves some out. This repertoire shows 400,000 to 500,000 clones, 75% to 85% found once; its top ten account for about an eighth. Sequencing was carried out using PBMCs. These receptors were taken from a woman aged 40 to 50 in good health. Some clones in this sample may be carry-over from other donors' samples.

The chain recombines TRBV19 with TRBJ2-7; perhaps TRBD1 as D (5 bases). The V end was cut by 5 bases, the J end by 4 bases, with 12 bases between. From germline, CDR1 is LNHDA and CDR2 SQIVND (reference sequence). The length of the CDR3 is 13 residues. The CDR3 coding sequence is TGTGCCAGTAGTGGGGCAGGGAAGTACGAGCAGTACTTC. Translated: CASSGAGKYEQYF.

Ten or more counts support this clone. Other DNA variants within this sample encode the same CDR3. The V and J genes are TRBV5-1 and TRBJ2-2; 7 positions match TRBD2. The germline V gene has CDR1 SGHRS and CDR2 YFSETQ. J was trimmed by 5 bases and V by 4 bases; bases with no gene match: 11. The CDR3 has 16 residues. CDR3 nucleotides: TGCGCCAGCAGCCCGCGTCGGGCGGGAGATACCGGGGAGCTGTTTTTT. Protein: CASSPRRAGDTGELFF.

The CDR3 DNA reads TGTGCCAGCAGTGAAGCATGGGGACAGGGAGATCGGCCCCAGCATTTT. Translated, it gives CASSEAWGQGDRPQHF. The chain joins TRBV6-1 to TRBJ1-5, with 9 bases identical to TRBD1. Trimming at V came to 0 bases and at J to 9 bases, leaving 9 bases not matched to a gene. The CDR3 sequence is 16 residues long. Germline V lookup: CDR1 MNHNS, CDR2 SASEGT.

Regarding this clone: A much larger clone sits a single nucleotide away, making a read error possible. The same CDR3 arises from other DNA sequences in this sample as well. The J gene is TRBJ2-2, the V gene TRBV6-1; D is undetermined. Trimming left V 3 bases short and J 3 bases short, with 11 bases between. Per the germline V gene, CDR1 is MNHNS and CDR2 is SASEGT. The CDR3 is made up of 15 amino acids. The CDR3 loop is CASSDSGWDTGELFF. Written as DNA, the CDR3 is TGTGCCAGCAGTGATAGTGGGTGGGACACCGGGGAGCTGTTTTTT.

V is TRBV29-1 and J is TRBJ1-4, with TRBD1 identical over 9 bases. This CDR3 comprises 13 residues. Germline V gene sequence: CDR1 SQVTM, CDR2 ANQGSEA. V was pared by 4 bases and J by 8 bases, with 5 bases of the junction left unmatched. As DNA, the CDR3 is TGCAGCGTTGCAGGGACAGGGAACGAAAAACTGTTTTTT. Translated: CSVAGTGNEKLFF.

This chain links TRBV19 with TRBJ1-3; a possible D gene is TRBD1 (5 bases). The CDR3 is made up of 18 amino acids. Trimming cost V 4 bases and J 1 base, with 20 bases left between them. Per the germline V gene, CDR1 is LNHDA and CDR2 is SQIVND (reference sequence). The CDR3 DNA is TGTGCCAGTAGTACAAGACAGACCTCGAATCCTTCTGGAAACACCATATATTTT. This gives the protein CASSTRQTSNPSGNTIYF.

The chain links TRBV6-1 to TRBJ2-7, with a weak D call TRBD2 (5 bases). CDR1 is MNHNS and CDR2 is SASEGT in the germline V gene. V lost 4 bases and J lost 3, with 7 bases in between. This CDR3 has 12 residues. CDR3 protein: CASSGAGYEQYF. CDR3 in DNA: TGTGCCAGCAGTGGGGCGGGCTACGAGCAGTACTTC.

This chain uses TRBV18 with TRBJ2-7, with 10 bases lining up with TRBD1. From germline, CDR1 is KGHSH and CDR2 LQKENI. CDR3 length: 17 residues. J lost 3 bases, V lost 4 bases, and 12 bases had no gene match. The CDR3 here is CASSLPNSDRGSYEQYF. For the CDR3, the DNA is TGTGCCAGCTCACTTCCCAACTCGGACAGGGGGAGCTACGAGCAGTACTTC.

This clone was counted only a few times. J is TRBJ1-2 and V is TRBV6-1; TRBD1 matches at 7 bases. The V gene end was trimmed by 3 bases and the J gene end by 4 bases; junction bases not matched to a gene: 5. The germline V gene has CDR1 MNHNS and CDR2 SASEGT. The CDR3 is 14 residues long. The CDR3: CASSEDRISYGYTF. Written as DNA, the CDR3 is TGTGCCAGCAGTGAGGACAGGATTTCCTATGGCTACACCTTC.

This clone has a count of ten or more. The sample has other DNA sequences that encode this CDR3 too. The chain is built from TRBV5-4 and TRBJ2-7, with D possibly matching TRBD2 (5 bases). The CDR3 covers 16 residues. The V gene's germline CDR1 is SGHNT and CDR2 YYREEE (reference sequence). Trimming stripped 0 bases from V and 2 bases from J, with 15 bases between. CDR3 amino acids: CASSLERTVEAYEQYF. DNA of the CDR3: TGTGCCAGCAGCTTGGAAAGGACTGTAGAAGCCTACGAGCAGTACTTC.

The chain recombines TRBV5-6 with TRBJ1-4; D unclear. The germline V gene encodes CDR1 SGHDT and CDR2 YYEEEE. V dropped 4 bases and J dropped 6 bases, with 13 bases sitting between them. The CDR3 covers 14 residues. The CDR3 DNA reads as TGTGCCAGCAGCCTAGACAACAGTTATGAAAAACTGTTTTTT. Protein: CASSLDNSYEKLFF.

The chain couples TRBV14 to TRBJ2-2; tentatively, D is TRBD1 or TRBD2 (5 bases each). CDR3 length: 15 residues. The V end lost 4 bases, the J end lost 4 bases, and 13 bases lay between the germline ends. Germline loops: CDR1 SGHDN, CDR2 FVKESK. CDR3 in DNA: TGTGCCAGCAGCCCCCCGGTGGGGGTCACCGGGGAGCTGTTTTTT. Encoded protein: CASSPPVGVTGELFF.

The chain uses TRBV7-9 and TRBJ2-7; possible D gene TRBD2, 7 bases. CDR1 and CDR2 (germline): SEHNR, FQNEAQ (reference sequence). V lost 5 bases to trimming and J lost 4 bases, with 15 bases between them. This CDR3 contains 14 residues. CDR3 DNA sequence: TGTGCCAGCAGCCAAAGCGGGACACCTTACGAGCAGTACTTC. Amino acids: CASSQSGTPYEQYF.

The chain couples TRBV19 to TRBJ2-1; 8 positions match TRBD1. The V segment lost 7 bases and the J segment 2 bases; nucleotides outside the gene matches: 4. The CDR3 covers 14 residues. Germline V gene data show CDR1 as LNHDA and CDR2 as SQIVND (reference sequence). The CDR3 DNA follows: TGTGCCAGTAATCGGGACAGGACCTACAATGAGCAGTTCTTC. Translated, it gives CASNRDRTYNEQFF.

The chain joins TRBV5-1 to TRBJ1-2, with D maybe TRBD1 (5 bases). The CDR3 runs to 14 residues. V was cut by 4 bases and J by 5 bases, with 15 bases left in between. Germline loops: CDR1 SGHRS, CDR2 YFSETQ. CDR3 in amino acids: CASSPGPDPYGYTF. Here the CDR3 DNA reads TGCGCCAGCAGCCCGGGACCAGATCCGTATGGCTACACCTTC.

With regard to this clone: A far larger clone is one base from this, pointing to a likely read error. J is TRBJ2-5 and V is TRBV30; D not certain. There are 13 residues in the CDR3. Germline values: CDR1 GTSNPN, CDR2 SVGIG (reference sequence). This CDR3 reads CVWNRVLQETQYF. The CDR3 bases are TGTGTCTGGAACAGAGTCCTTCAAGAGACCCAGTACTTC.

As for this clone: With only one base between it and a far larger clone, this is likely a read error. The CDR3: CASSTEETEAFF. The CDR3 nucleotides are TGTGCCAGCAGTACAGAGGAGACTGAAGCTTTCTTT. V and J are TRBV6-5 and TRBJ1-1, with D hard to call. This CDR3 has 12 amino acids. Germline CDR1 and CDR2: MNHEY and SVGAGI. V gave up 5 bases and J gave up 5 bases, with 9 bases separating them.

The table lists this clone with a few counts. The CDR3 nucleotides read TGTGCCAGCAGCTTAGAAAGGGGCGCAGGCAATCAGCCCCAGCATTTT. It yields the protein CASSLERGAGNQPQHF. The J gene is TRBJ1-5, the V gene TRBV7-2, with TRBD1 as a possible D gene (5 bases). Germline V CDR1 and CDR2: SGHTA, FQGNSA. The length of the CDR3 is 16 residues. With 1 base removed from V and 2 bases from J, the gap between germline ends came to 12 bases.

The chain is built from TRBV2 and TRBJ2-1, with 12 nucleotides matching TRBD2. Germline assignment: CDR1 SNHLY and CDR2 FYNNEI. V was clipped by 4 bases and J by 0 bases; unmatched bases: 13. This CDR3 comprises 20 residues. The DNA of the CDR3 is TGTGCCAGCAGTGGGGCGACTAGCGGGAGCCCCGTCAGCTCCTACAATGAGCAGTTCTTC. It yields the protein CASSGATSGSPVSSYNEQFF. Complete variable domain (other parts from reference TRBV2 and TRBJ2-1): EPEVTQTPSHQVTQMGQEVILRCVPISNHLYFYWYRQILGQKVEFLVSFYNNEISEKSEIFDDQFSVERPDGSNFTLKIRSTKLEDSAMYFCASSGATSGSPVSSYNEQFFGPGTRLTVL.

This clone showed up just once. The chain's CDR3 is CASSLNLAAGGSNEQFF. CDR3 bases: TGTGCCAGCTCACTAAACCTAGCAGCCGGAGGGTCCAATGAGCAGTTCTTC. The rearrangement uses TRBV18 and TRBJ2-1, with D perhaps TRBD2 (6 bases). Germline CDR1 KGHSH, CDR2 LQKENI. Trimming removed 4 bases from V and 6 bases from J, with 22 bases in between. This CDR3 is 17 amino acids long.

The rearrangement links TRBV20-1 to TRBJ2-5; D remains ambiguous. The CDR3 sequence is 11 residues long. Germline V gene sequence: CDR1 DFQATT, CDR2 SNEGSKA (reference sequence). The CDR3 spells CRPGLQETQYF. CDR3 sequence (DNA): TGCAGGCCCGGGCTTCAAGAGACCCAGTACTTC.

This clone has a single count. A read error may explain this, as a much larger clone is one base away. The genes are TRBV6-1 and TRBJ2-6; tentatively, D is TRBD1 (5 bases). CDR1 and CDR2 from the germline V gene are MNHNS and SASEGT. Trimming left V 7 bases short and J 0 bases short, with 10 bases between. The CDR3 contains 15 residues. The CDR3 DNA reads TGTGCCAGCACCCCCGACAGCTCTGGGGCCAACGTCCTGACTTTC. Protein product: CASTPDSSGANVLTF.

The J gene is TRBJ1-2, the V gene TRBV4-1; D is possibly TRBD1 (5 bases). Per germline, CDR1 MGHRA and CDR2 YSYEKL. The CDR3 contains 13 residues. V was clipped by 2 bases and J by 7 bases, with 11 bases between them. The CDR3, as DNA: TGCGCCAGCAGCCAAAACAGGTTCCGTGGCTACACCTTC. Translating gives CASSQNRFRGYTF.

J is TRBJ2-1 and V is TRBV15, with D maybe TRBD2 (7 bases). CDR1 LNHNV and CDR2 YYDKDF come from the germline V gene (reference sequence). This CDR3 has 17 amino acids. With 3 bases removed from V and 5 bases from J, the gap between germline ends came to 20 bases. In DNA form, the CDR3 reads TGTGCCACCAGCAGGATGGGGTTCGCGGGGGCAGACAATGAGCAGTTCTTC. Translated, it gives CATSRMGFAGADNEQFF.

V gene TRBV4-2 combines with J gene TRBJ2-7; 9 nucleotides agree with TRBD2. V trimming: 1 base; J trimming: 0 bases; junction bases outside the gene matches: 4. The germline CDR1 and CDR2 sequences are LGHNA and YNFKEQ. This CDR3 comprises 16 residues. Written as DNA, the CDR3 is TGTGCCAGCAGCCAAGTTAGGACTAGCGACTCCTACGAGCAGTACTTC. Its translation is CASSQVRTSDSYEQYF.

The chain combines TRBV4-1 with TRBJ2-5; 11 positions match TRBD2. The CDR3 contains 16 residues. Germline V lookup: CDR1 MGHRA, CDR2 YSYEKL. With 0 bases clipped from V and 4 bases from J, the junction kept 4 bases outside the gene matches. The CDR3 nucleotides read TGCGCCAGCAGCCAAGAGGTAGCGGGAGGGATAGAGACCCAGTACTTC. Residues: CASSQEVAGGIETQYF.